These 9 T cell receptor beta chains were all obtained from the same sample, sequenced in a study of T cell repertoires in cytomegalovirus infection. TCRdb re-called the reads through MiXCR, storing one row per CDR3 protein. The table lists 210,000 or so distinct CDR3 sequences, about 5.9% of them singletons, with less than 7.5% in the top ten. Source material: PBMCs. The source of these receptors is a human donor in good health (CMV status not recorded). Some clones in this sample may be carry-over from other donors' samples.

This clonotype was observed at least ten times. This chain connects TRBV28 to TRBJ1-2; 8 bases are a match to TRBD1. V lost 7 bases, J lost 1 base, and 2 bases stayed unmatched. This CDR3 is built from 13 residues. Germline V gives CDR1 MDHEN, CDR2 SYDVKM. In DNA form, the CDR3 reads TGTGCCAGCACGGACAGGGTTAACTATGGCTACACCTTC. This translates into CASTDRVNYGYTF.

V gene TRBV10-3 combines with J gene TRBJ1-1; TRBD1 agrees at 8 bases. J lost 5 bases, V lost 6 bases, and 11 bases had no gene match. The CDR3 spans 15 residues. Germline V gene lookup returns CDR1 ENHRY and CDR2 SYGVKD. The CDR3 bases are TGTGCCATCAGCGGCGCGGGACAGGCGGGAACTGAAGCTTTCTTT. Translation: CAISGAGQAGTEAFF.

The sample holds many counts of this clonotype. As DNA, the CDR3 is TGTGCCAGTAGTAGACAGGCTGAAGCTTTCTTT. Translated: CASSRQAEAFF. J is TRBJ1-1 and V is TRBV19, with a tentative D call TRBD1 (6 bases). Trimming removed 4 bases at V and 6 bases at J, with 6 bases between. Germline loops: CDR1 LNHDA, CDR2 SQIVND (reference sequence). The CDR3 is made up of 11 amino acids.

In its sample, this clonotype was seen many times. The chain uses TRBV20-1 and TRBJ1-6; no reliable D call. The CDR3 has 15 residues. Trimming took off 6 bases at V and 0 bases at J, with 12 bases between the two ends. The germline V gene encodes CDR1 DFQATT and CDR2 SNEGSKA (reference sequence). The CDR3 loop is CSARRRSSYNSPLHF. CDR3 DNA: TGCAGTGCCCGTCGCCGGAGCTCCTATAATTCACCCCTCCACTTT.

This clonotype was found a few times. The V and J genes are TRBV20-1 and TRBJ2-4; tentatively, D is TRBD1 or TRBD2 (5 bases each). Germline assignment: CDR1 DFQATT and CDR2 SNEGSKA (reference sequence). V dropped 1 base and J dropped 6 bases, with 19 bases sitting between them. The CDR3 runs to 16 residues. DNA of the CDR3: TGCAGTGCTAGAGCCACAAGAAGCCCTGGGGGAAACATTCAGTACTTC. Translating it yields CSARATRSPGGNIQYF.

Many counts were recorded for this clonotype. The chain links TRBV4-2 to TRBJ2-6; 9 bases fit TRBD1. CDR3 length: 19 amino acids. CDR1 and CDR2 from the germline V gene are LGHNA and YNFKEQ. Trimming removed 1 base from V and 2 bases from J; junction bases left unmatched: 9. The DNA of the CDR3 is TGTGCCAGCAGCCAAGGAGGACCGGGACAGGGCGCTGGGGCCAACGTCCTGACTTTC. Protein product: CASSQGGPGQGAGANVLTF.

There are many counts of this clonotype. The chain has TRBV6-1 and TRBJ2-5; tentatively, D is TRBD2 (6 bases). CDR3 length equals 15 residues. With 5 bases removed from V and 3 bases from J, the gap between germline ends came to 16 bases. Germline CDR1 MNHNS, CDR2 SASEGT. CDR3 sequence: CASSSSNSGKETQYF. The CDR3 nucleotides read TGTGCCAGCAGTTCCTCTAATAGCGGAAAAGAGACCCAGTACTTC.

The chain has TRBV7-9 and TRBJ1-1, with 9 bases matching TRBD1. The V segment lost 2 bases and the J segment 0 bases; nucleotides outside the gene matches: 7. Germline CDR1 and CDR2: SEHNR and FQNEAQ (reference sequence). The CDR3 sequence is 17 residues long. CDR3 sequence: CASSLPRGQGLNTEAFF. The CDR3 DNA reads as TGTGCCAGCAGCTTACCACGGGGACAGGGCCTGAACACTGAAGCTTTCTTT.

In this sample, this clonotype turned up many times. In DNA, the CDR3 is TGCGCCAGCAGCTTACCCACCGGGACAGGGGACTACAATGAGCAGTTCTTC. Protein sequence: CASSLPTGTGDYNEQFF. The chain recombines TRBV5-1 with TRBJ2-1; 10 bases are a match to TRBD1. Germline CDR1 and CDR2: SGHRS and YFSETQ. Losses at the gene ends were 2 bases for V and 3 bases for J; bases not matched to a gene: 8. This CDR3 region has 17 residues.